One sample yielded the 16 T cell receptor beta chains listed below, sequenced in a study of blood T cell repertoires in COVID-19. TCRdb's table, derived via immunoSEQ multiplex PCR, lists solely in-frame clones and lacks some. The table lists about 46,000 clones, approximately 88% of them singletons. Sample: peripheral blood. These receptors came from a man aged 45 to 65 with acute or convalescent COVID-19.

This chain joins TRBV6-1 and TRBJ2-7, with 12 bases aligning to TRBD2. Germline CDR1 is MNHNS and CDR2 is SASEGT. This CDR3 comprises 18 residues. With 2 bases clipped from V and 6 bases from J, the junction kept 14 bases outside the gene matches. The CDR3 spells CASSETPATSGSRVEQYF. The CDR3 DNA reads TGTGCCAGCAGTGAAACCCCTGCGACTAGCGGGAGTCGCGTCGAGCAGTACTTC.

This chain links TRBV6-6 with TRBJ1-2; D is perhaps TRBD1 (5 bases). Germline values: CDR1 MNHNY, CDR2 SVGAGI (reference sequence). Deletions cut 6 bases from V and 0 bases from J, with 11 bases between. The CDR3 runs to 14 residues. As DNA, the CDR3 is TGTGCCAGCAGAATGCAGGGTGCTAACTATGGCTACACCTTC. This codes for CASRMQGANYGYTF.

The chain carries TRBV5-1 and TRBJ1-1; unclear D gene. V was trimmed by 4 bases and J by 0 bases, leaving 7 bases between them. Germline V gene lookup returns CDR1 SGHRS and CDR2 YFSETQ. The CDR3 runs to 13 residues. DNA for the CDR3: TGCGCCAGCAGCCGCGCAATGAACACTGAAGCTTTCTTT. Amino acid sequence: CASSRAMNTEAFF. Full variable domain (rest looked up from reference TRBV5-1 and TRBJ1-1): KAGVTQTPRYLIKTRGQQVTLSCSPISGHRSVSWYQQTPGQGLQFLFEYFSETQRNKGNFPGRFSGRQFSNSRSEMNVSTLELGDSALYLCASSRAMNTEAFFGQGTRLTVV.

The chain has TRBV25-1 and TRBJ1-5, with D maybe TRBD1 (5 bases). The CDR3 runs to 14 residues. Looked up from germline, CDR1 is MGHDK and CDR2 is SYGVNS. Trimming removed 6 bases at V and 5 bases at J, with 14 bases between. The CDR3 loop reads CASSPGGGHQPQHF. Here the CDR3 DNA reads TGTGCCAGCAGCCCCGGGGGAGGGCATCAGCCCCAGCATTTT.

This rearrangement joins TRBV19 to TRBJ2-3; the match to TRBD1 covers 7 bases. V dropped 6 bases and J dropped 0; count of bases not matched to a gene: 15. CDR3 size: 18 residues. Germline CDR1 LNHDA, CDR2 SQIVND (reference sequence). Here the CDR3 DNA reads TGTGCCAGTAGCCCCGCCCGGACAGGTTTTTCTAGCACAGATACGCAGTATTTT. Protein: CASSPARTGFSSTDTQYF.

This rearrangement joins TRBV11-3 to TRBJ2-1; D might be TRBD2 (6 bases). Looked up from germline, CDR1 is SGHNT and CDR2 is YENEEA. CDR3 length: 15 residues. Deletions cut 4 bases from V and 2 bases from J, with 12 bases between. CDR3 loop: CASSSGSGAYNEQFF. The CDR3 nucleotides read TGTGCCAGCAGCTCGGGGTCGGGAGCCTACAATGAGCAGTTCTTC.

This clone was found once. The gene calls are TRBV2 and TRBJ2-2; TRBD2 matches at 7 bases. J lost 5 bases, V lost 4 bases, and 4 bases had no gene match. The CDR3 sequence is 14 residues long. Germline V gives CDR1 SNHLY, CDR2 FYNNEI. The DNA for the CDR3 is TGTGCCAGCAGTGGGACTAGTGTTACCGGGGAGCTGTTTTTT. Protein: CASSGTSVTGELFF.

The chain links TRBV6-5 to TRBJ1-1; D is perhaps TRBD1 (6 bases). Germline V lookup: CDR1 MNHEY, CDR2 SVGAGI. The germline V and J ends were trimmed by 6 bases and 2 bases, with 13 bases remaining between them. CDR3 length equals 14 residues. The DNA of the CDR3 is TGTGCCAGCAGGATAACAGGGATAAACACTGAAGCTTTCTTT. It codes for CASRITGINTEAFF.

The CDR3 here is CASHSRGIVNQPQHF. CDR3 in DNA: TGTGCCAGCCACTCTAGGGGCATAGTTAATCAGCCCCAGCATTTT. The chain carries TRBV5-6 and TRBJ1-5; perhaps TRBD1 as D (5 bases). The CDR3 is 15 residues long. Trimming left V 7 bases short and J 4 bases short, with 18 bases between. The V gene's germline CDR1 is SGHDT and CDR2 YYEEEE.

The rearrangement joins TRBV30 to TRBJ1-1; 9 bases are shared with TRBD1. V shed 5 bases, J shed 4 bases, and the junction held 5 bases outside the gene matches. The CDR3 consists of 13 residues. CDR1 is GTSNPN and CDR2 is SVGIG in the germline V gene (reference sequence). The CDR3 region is CAWDGQGSTEAFF. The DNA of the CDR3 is TGTGCCTGGGACGGACAGGGGAGCACTGAAGCTTTCTTT.

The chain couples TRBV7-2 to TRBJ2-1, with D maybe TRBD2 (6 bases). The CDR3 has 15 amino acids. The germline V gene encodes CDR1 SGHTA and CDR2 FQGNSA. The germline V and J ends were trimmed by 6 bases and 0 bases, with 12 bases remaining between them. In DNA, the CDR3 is TGTGCCAGCAGTTACGCGGGATCCTCCTACAATGAGCAGTTCTTC. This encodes CASSYAGSSYNEQFF.

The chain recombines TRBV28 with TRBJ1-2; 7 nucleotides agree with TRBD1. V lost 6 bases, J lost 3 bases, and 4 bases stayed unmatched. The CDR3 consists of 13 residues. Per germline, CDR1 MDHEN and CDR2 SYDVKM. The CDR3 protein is CASSRQGDYGYTF. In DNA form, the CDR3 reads TGTGCCAGCAGCCGACAGGGAGACTATGGCTACACCTTC.

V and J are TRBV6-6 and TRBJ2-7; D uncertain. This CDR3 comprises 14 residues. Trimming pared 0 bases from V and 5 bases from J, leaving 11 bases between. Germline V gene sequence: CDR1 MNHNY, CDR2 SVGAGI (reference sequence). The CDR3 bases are TGTGCCAGCAGTTACTCGAGTGAGCGCGACGAGCAGTACTTC. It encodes CASSYSSERDEQYF.

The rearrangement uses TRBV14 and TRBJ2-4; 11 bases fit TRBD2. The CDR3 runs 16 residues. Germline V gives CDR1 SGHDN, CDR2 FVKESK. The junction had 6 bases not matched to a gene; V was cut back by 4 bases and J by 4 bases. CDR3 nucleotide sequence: TGTGCCAGCAGCCCTCTAGCGGGGGGCTGGAAAAACATTCAGTACTTC. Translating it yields CASSPLAGGWKNIQYF.

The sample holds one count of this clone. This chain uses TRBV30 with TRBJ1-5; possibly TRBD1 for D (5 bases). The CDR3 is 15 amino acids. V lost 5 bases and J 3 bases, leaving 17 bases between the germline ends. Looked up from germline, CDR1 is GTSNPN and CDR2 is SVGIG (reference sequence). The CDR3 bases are TGTGCCTGGGGGCAGGGTGCTATCCTCAATCAGCCCCAGCATTTT. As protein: CAWGQGAILNQPQHF. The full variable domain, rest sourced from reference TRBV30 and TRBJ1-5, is SQTIHQWPATLVQPVGSPLSLECTVEGTSNPNLYWYRQAAGRGLQLLFYSVGIGQISSEVPQNLSASRPQDRQFILSSKKLLLSDSGFYLCAWGQGAILNQPQHFGDGTRLSIL.

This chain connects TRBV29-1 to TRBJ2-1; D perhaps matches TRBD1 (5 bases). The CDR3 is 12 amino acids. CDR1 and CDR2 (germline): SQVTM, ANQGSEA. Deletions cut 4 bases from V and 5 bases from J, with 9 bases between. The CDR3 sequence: CSVVRDNNEQFF. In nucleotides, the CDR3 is TGCAGCGTTGTCAGGGATAACAATGAGCAGTTCTTC.